This TCR beta chain appears in the sequencing data of a study of response to subunit inactivated influenza vaccine. Study-wide results and caveats: Researchers suggested that each seasonal influenza vaccination recruits few new T cells.

This clonotype appeared a few times. Its antigen is unidentified. In TCRdb, the RT-PCR reads were re-called with MiXCR into one record per CDR3 protein. The sample records about 190,000 distinct CDR3 sequences, about an eighth being singletons. This specimen was CD8+ T cells sorted from PBMCs, taken about 5 days after vaccination. The clonotype was recovered from a man aged 45-60 years who received an inactivated influenza vaccine.

The CDR3, as DNA: TGTGCCAGCAGCCCAGGGGCGAGCTGGGGGTACGAGCAGTACTTC. Its translation is CASSPGASWGYEQYF. The rearrangement links TRBV7-9 to TRBJ2-7, with D perhaps matching TRBD1 (6 bases). Germline CDR1 reads SEHNR; CDR2 reads FQNEAQ (reference sequence). The CDR3 contains 15 residues. The germline V and J ends were trimmed by 5 bases and 4 bases, with 18 bases remaining between them.